The 20 T cell receptor beta chains below all came from one sample that was sequenced in a study of T cell changes during pregnancy in multiple sclerosis. The method was immunoSEQ multiplex PCR; TCRdb's version includes in-frame clones alone and lacks a portion of them. The sample shows some 77,000 clones, just over 90% of them seen only once. This material consisted of CD4+ T cells from peripheral blood mononuclear cells, taken before pregnancy. The receptor source for this set is a female donor with multiple sclerosis, enrolled in a pregnancy study.

This rearrangement joins TRBV18 to TRBJ2-2; possible D gene TRBD1, 6 bases. V dropped 2 bases and J dropped 0 bases, with 10 bases sitting between them. This CDR3 comprises 16 residues. Germline V CDR1 and CDR2: KGHSH, LQKENI. The CDR3 sequence is CASSPSQGSNTGELFF. DNA for the CDR3: TGTGCCAGCTCACCATCACAGGGCTCGAACACCGGGGAGCTGTTTTTT.

The gene calls are TRBV28 and TRBJ1-4, with D unclear. In germline, CDR1 is MDHEN, CDR2 SYDVKM. V lost 8 bases to trimming and J lost 0 bases, with 7 bases between them. This CDR3 is built from 13 residues. This chain's CDR3 is CASLTPTNEKLFF. The CDR3 DNA is TGTGCCAGCTTGACACCAACTAATGAAAAACTGTTTTTT.

V is TRBV30 and J is TRBJ2-7; 7 nucleotides align to TRBD1. The J segment lost 5 bases and the V segment lost 3 bases, leaving 13 bases of the junction unmatched. This CDR3 contains 15 residues. The germline V gene encodes CDR1 GTSNPN and CDR2 SVGIG (reference sequence). CDR3 in amino acids: CAWSRSKQGIHEQYF. The CDR3 DNA is TGTGCCTGGAGCAGGTCGAAACAGGGGATCCACGAGCAGTACTTC.

This clone has just one count. The rearrangement joins TRBV29-1 to TRBJ2-7, with TRBD1 as a possible D gene (7 bases). CDR1 SQVTM and CDR2 ANQGSEA come from the germline V gene. The CDR3 contains 11 residues. With 4 bases removed from V and 6 bases from J, the gap between germline ends came to 10 bases. Here the CDR3 DNA reads TGCAGCGTTGTGGAGGGGGCCGAGCAGTACTTC. Its protein is CSVVEGAEQYF.

The chain couples TRBV1 to TRBJ2-5; no check of the table's D call, TRBD2, against the DNA was made. TRBV1 corresponds to a pseudogene. The CDR3 has 16 residues. CDR3 loop: CTSSQDITSPSQTQYF. The CDR3 DNA reads TGCACCAGCAGCCAAGATATCACTAGCCCTAGTCAGACCCAGTACTTC.

Only a few counts were recorded for this clone. The rearrangement links TRBV18 to TRBJ1-6; no definite D call. Germline-derived CDR1 and CDR2 are KGHSH and LQKENI. The V end was cut by 2 bases, the J end by 6 bases, with 5 bases between. This CDR3 is built from 13 residues. The CDR3 region has the DNA TGTGCCAGCTCACCAGGGCTTAATTCACCCCTCCACTTT. This sequence encodes CASSPGLNSPLHF.

The chain carries TRBV30 and TRBJ1-5; 7 bases are a match to TRBD1. CDR1 GTSNPN and CDR2 SVGIG come from the germline V gene (reference sequence). The CDR3 is made up of 13 amino acids. V was pared by 1 base and J by 11 bases, with 8 bases of the junction left unmatched. CDR3 residues: CAWSGQGRGTQHF. The CDR3 bases are TGTGCCTGGAGTGGACAGGGCCGTGGGACCCAGCATTTT.

The V call is TRBV7-9, the J call TRBJ1-1; D gene ambiguous. Trimming cost V 4 bases and J 3 bases, with 18 bases left between them. In germline, CDR1 is SEHNR, CDR2 FQNEAQ (reference sequence). The CDR3 is 16 residues long. The CDR3 bases are TGTGCCAGCAGCTCTGGCTCGGCGGGAGTTTACACTGAAGCTTTCTTT. Its translation: CASSSGSAGVYTEAFF.

This chain links TRBV6-5 with TRBJ2-3, with D perhaps TRBD2 (6 bases). This CDR3 comprises 14 residues. Germline values: CDR1 MNHEY, CDR2 SVGAGI. The V end was cut by 6 bases, the J end by 3 bases, with 13 bases between. The CDR3 DNA reads TGTGCCAGCAGGGAGGGACCCGCGACAGATACGCAGTATTTT. It yields the protein CASREGPATDTQYF.

V is TRBV9 and J is TRBJ2-3; perhaps TRBD2 as D (5 bases). V lost 0 bases, J lost 1 base, and 9 bases lay in between. CDR3 size: 15 residues. The germline V gene has CDR1 SGDLS and CDR2 YYNGEE. The CDR3 DNA is TGTGCCAGCAGCGTAGGAGGGCATGGCACAGATACGCAGTATTTT. Its translation: CASSVGGHGTDTQYF.

V usage is TRBV2 and J usage is TRBJ2-6, with D hard to call. The CDR3 runs to 17 residues. Germline V gene sequence: CDR1 SNHLY, CDR2 FYNNEI. With 2 bases removed from V and 4 bases from J, the gap between germline ends came to 15 bases. The DNA for the CDR3 is TGTGCCAGCAGTGAAAGCATGACTCAGAGGGGGGCCAACGTCCTGACTTTC. Encoded protein: CASSESMTQRGANVLTF.

Many counts were recorded for this clone. V usage is TRBV5-8 and J usage is TRBJ2-5; TRBD1 matches 9 bases. The CDR3 covers 15 residues. The ends lost 5 bases at V and 5 bases at J; junction bases unmatched: 10. Germline values: CDR1 SGHTS, CDR2 YDEGEE. CDR3: CASRNRDRAAETQYF. The CDR3 DNA reads as TGTGCCAGCAGAAACCGGGACAGGGCCGCGGAGACCCAGTACTTC.

The rearrangement links TRBV7-6 to TRBJ1-1, with TRBD1 identical over 8 bases. The V and J ends lost 2 bases and 7 bases, in that order; junction bases with no gene match: 6. The CDR3 runs 14 residues. CDR1 and CDR2 (germline): SGHVS, FNYEAQ. The CDR3 DNA is TGTGCCAGCAGCTTAACGCAGGGGGCGGTTGAAGCTTTCTTT. Amino acids: CASSLTQGAVEAFF.

The V gene is TRBV5-6, the J gene TRBJ2-5, with D maybe TRBD2 (5 bases). Germline V lookup: CDR1 SGHDT, CDR2 YYEEEE. V dropped 3 bases and J dropped 5 bases, with 5 bases sitting between them. The CDR3 spans 11 residues. The DNA of the CDR3 is TGTGCCAGCAGCTCGGGGGAGACCCAGTACTTC. Protein: CASSSGETQYF.

This clone was picked up one time. V is TRBV6-1 and J is TRBJ2-2; 8 nucleotides match TRBD1. V was pared by 5 bases and J by 1 base, with 3 bases of the junction left unmatched. The CDR3 contains 15 residues. Looked up from germline, CDR1 is MNHNS and CDR2 is SASEGT. CDR3 nucleotides: TGTGCCAGCAGTCGACAGGGGCGGAACACCGGGGAGCTGTTTTTT. Its translation: CASSRQGRNTGELFF.

The chain is built from TRBV7-8 and TRBJ1-1; TRBD1 aligns across 9 bases. After removal of 6 bases from V and 7 bases from J, the junction contained 6 bases not matched to a gene. CDR1 is SGHVS and CDR2 is FQNEAQ in the germline V gene. The CDR3 totals 13 residues. CDR3 DNA: TGTGCCAGCAGTTCACAGGGGGCCGTTGAAGCTTTCTTT. Its translation is CASSSQGAVEAFF.

This clone was observed once. The chain couples TRBV6-6 to TRBJ2-5; D call uncertain. Germline V gives CDR1 MNHNY, CDR2 SVGAGI (reference sequence). Between the trimmed V and J ends, which lost 0 bases and 5 bases, there was a span of 13 bases. CDR3 size: 15 residues. Here the CDR3 DNA reads TGTGCCAGCAGTTACTCGACTTCCCAGACGGAGACCCAGTACTTC. Its translation is CASSYSTSQTETQYF.

The gene calls are TRBV5-1 and TRBJ1-4; a possible D gene is TRBD1 (6 bases). Trimming pared 4 bases from V and 0 bases from J, leaving 10 bases between. Germline values: CDR1 SGHRS, CDR2 YFSETQ. CDR3 length equals 15 residues. CDR3 sequence: CASSPDSATNEKLFF. Here the CDR3 DNA reads TGCGCCAGCAGCCCGGACAGTGCAACTAATGAAAAACTGTTTTTT.

The chain recombines TRBV4-1 with TRBJ1-3; D uncertain. The CDR3 has 14 residues. Germline V lookup: CDR1 MGHRA, CDR2 YSYEKL. Trimming left V 4 bases short and J 4 bases short, with 11 bases between. The CDR3 bases are TGCGCCAGCAGCCGTCCAGCGGTGGGAAACACCATATATTTT. This sequence encodes CASSRPAVGNTIYF.

This clone came up once. This chain links TRBV4-1 with TRBJ2-7, with D perhaps TRBD1 (5 bases). CDR1 is MGHRA, CDR2 YSYEKL, per germline. The CDR3 length is 15 residues. V shed 10 bases and J shed 0 bases, with 19 bases lying between them. DNA of the CDR3: TGCGCCAACGTAGGCAGGGAACCGAGCTCCTACGAGCAGTACTTC. It encodes CANVGREPSSYEQYF.